The 29 T cell receptor beta chains presented below share a single source sample, sequenced in a study of shared clonotypes between healthy human individuals. Using immunoSEQ multiplex PCR, the repertoire was profiled, and TCRdb retains in-frame clones only, with some absent. The sample has over a million clones; roughly 80% are singletons. Material for sequencing was memory CD4+ T cells sorted from blood. The sample's subset: CD45RA-negative fraction. Receptors were obtained from a man younger than 35 in good health.

This rearrangement joins TRBV5-6 to TRBJ2-5, with 7 bases lining up with TRBD1. CDR3 size: 15 residues. The germline V gene has CDR1 SGHDT and CDR2 YYEEEE. V dropped 5 bases and J dropped 7; count of bases not matched to a gene: 14. The CDR3 DNA is TGTGCCAGCAGTCGACAGGGTCCCACTTCCGGGACCCAGTACTTC. It translates to CASSRQGPTSGTQYF.

This clone was picked up many times. This chain links TRBV10-3 with TRBJ2-4; 8 positions agree with TRBD2. Germline CDR1 reads ENHRY; CDR2 reads SYGVKD. J lost 6 bases, V lost 2 bases, and 9 bases had no gene match. The CDR3 has 16 residues. CDR3 nucleotide sequence: TGTGCCATCAGTGAGCCCCGGGATAGCGGGGCAAACATTCAGTACTTC. Amino acid sequence: CAISEPRDSGANIQYF.

The chain employs TRBV7-9 and TRBJ1-2; 7 bases agree with TRBD1. With V trimmed by 3 bases and J by 4 bases, 5 bases remained unmatched. From germline, CDR1 is SEHNR and CDR2 FQNEAQ (reference sequence). This CDR3 region has 14 residues. DNA of the CDR3: TGTGCCAGCAGCTTCCAGGGGGGGACCTATGGCTACACCTTC. Amino acid sequence: CASSFQGGTYGYTF.

V and J are TRBV30 and TRBJ1-2; TRBD1 might be the D (5 bases). The CDR3 contains 14 residues. Germline CDR1 GTSNPN, CDR2 SVGIG (reference sequence). Trimming removed 0 bases from V and 5 bases from J, with 13 bases in between. The CDR3, as DNA: TGTGCCTGGAGTGTACAGTCCGGGGCATATGGCTACACCTTC. The encoded protein is CAWSVQSGAYGYTF.

The count of this clone is one. This CDR3 is CASRNTGTVNYEQYF. Here the CDR3 DNA reads TGTGCCAGCAGAAATACCGGGACAGTTAACTACGAGCAGTACTTC. V and J are TRBV6-6 and TRBJ2-7; 7 nucleotides line up with TRBD1. V was pared by 6 bases and J by 3 bases, with 11 bases of the junction left unmatched. The germline gives CDR1 MNHNY, CDR2 SVGAGI (reference sequence). The CDR3 totals 15 residues.

CDR3 region: CAWTRGRLNTEAFF. The DNA for the CDR3 is TGTGCCTGGACCCGGGGGCGCTTGAACACTGAAGCTTTCTTT. This chain uses TRBV30 with TRBJ1-1, with TRBD1 as a possible D gene (6 bases). V gave up 4 bases and J gave up 0 bases, with 12 bases separating them. The CDR3 has 14 residues. From germline, CDR1 is GTSNPN and CDR2 SVGIG (reference sequence).

This clone was found once. The V and J genes are TRBV5-1 and TRBJ2-5; D is uncertain. Germline assignment: CDR1 SGHRS and CDR2 YFSETQ. CDR3 length: 16 residues. The V end lost 1 base, the J end lost 2 bases, and 15 bases lay between the germline ends. The CDR3 region is CASSLSPTPGQETQYF. The CDR3 DNA reads TGCGCCAGCAGCTTGTCCCCCACCCCAGGACAAGAGACCCAGTACTTC.

The chain carries TRBV14 and TRBJ2-5; tentative D call: TRBD1 (7 bases). This CDR3 is 18 amino acids long. Trimming took 4 bases from V and 5 from J, leaving 26 bases between them. Germline V lookup: CDR1 SGHDN, CDR2 FVKESK. This CDR3 reads CASSRSSPGGGYRETQYF. CDR3 DNA sequence: TGTGCCAGCAGCCGATCCTCTCCAGGAGGGGGCTACCGGGAGACCCAGTACTTC.

Concerning this clone: Additional DNA sequences in this sample encode the identical CDR3. The V gene is TRBV5-1, the J gene TRBJ2-5, with 12 bases fitting TRBD2. The CDR3 covers 14 residues. Trimming at V came to 4 bases and at J to 5 bases, leaving 3 bases not matched to a gene. CDR1 is SGHRS, CDR2 YFSETQ, per germline. CDR3 residues: CASSSGTSGETQYF. In nucleotides, the CDR3 is TGCGCCAGCAGCAGCGGGACTAGCGGGGAGACCCAGTACTTC.

V and J are TRBV2 and TRBJ2-1; the D gene is possibly TRBD2 (5 bases). The germline CDR1 and CDR2 sequences are SNHLY and FYNNEI. The CDR3 totals 16 residues. V lost 3 bases to trimming and J lost 5 bases, with 17 bases between them. The chain's CDR3 is CASSEVTGVLHNEQFF. CDR3 bases: TGTGCCAGCAGTGAGGTGACCGGGGTACTCCACAATGAGCAGTTCTTC.

V gene TRBV27 combines with J gene TRBJ1-6; possibly TRBD1 for D (6 bases). The CDR3 spans 14 residues. Germline CDR1 MNHEY, CDR2 SMNVEV (reference sequence). V was shortened by 7 bases and J by 6 bases, with 13 bases between the two germline ends. In nucleotides, the CDR3 is TGTGCCAGCAAAACAGGGCCGGGTAATTCACCCCTCCACTTT. Translated: CASKTGPGNSPLHF.

For this clone: One junction end does not reproduce the germline sequence, and a read error may be involved. This chain connects TRBV5-6 to TRBJ2-2; TRBD2 might be the D (7 bases). Per germline, CDR1 SGHDT and CDR2 YYEEEE. The CDR3 has 14 amino acids. This CDR3 reads CASSLAGGRGGLFF. The DNA of the CDR3 is TGTGCCAGCAGCTTGGCCGGGGGCCGCGGGGGGCTGTTTTTT.

The CDR3 bases are TGTGCCTGGGGAGCTCAGGGCCCGGAAAAACTGTTTTTT. Its translation is CAWGAQGPEKLFF. This sequence joins TRBV30 and TRBJ1-4, with D possibly being TRBD1 (5 bases). Between the trimmed V and J ends, which lost 5 bases and 8 bases, there was a span of 15 bases. The germline CDR1 and CDR2 sequences are GTSNPN and SVGIG (reference sequence). The length of the CDR3 is 13 residues.

V gene TRBV19 combines with J gene TRBJ2-7; D is possibly TRBD2 (7 bases). In germline, CDR1 is LNHDA, CDR2 SQIVND (reference sequence). Trimming stripped 4 bases from V and 1 base from J, with 11 bases between. The CDR3 has 14 residues. The CDR3 coding sequence is TGTGCCAGTAGTAAGGGGGGGCCGTCCTACGAGCAGTACTTC. Protein product: CASSKGGPSYEQYF.

This clone turned up a few times. The chain employs TRBV30 and TRBJ1-5, with D possibly being TRBD1 (5 bases). There are 16 residues in the CDR3. V lost 5 bases and J 4 bases, leaving 21 bases between the germline ends. Per germline, CDR1 GTSNPN and CDR2 SVGIG (reference sequence). As DNA, the CDR3 is TGTGCCTGGGATATCGGTACCAGGGCTGGAAATCAGCCCCAGCATTTT. Amino acids: CAWDIGTRAGNQPQHF.

The chain has TRBV5-1 and TRBJ1-3; 7 nucleotides line up with TRBD1. V gave up 4 bases and J gave up 2 bases; unmatched junction bases: 6. The V gene's germline CDR1 is SGHRS and CDR2 YFSETQ. The CDR3 runs 15 residues. The CDR3 region has the DNA TGCGCCAGCAGCCCGCGGGACAGTCCTGGAAACACCATATATTTT. As protein: CASSPRDSPGNTIYF.

This clone was seen more than once but under ten times. This chain joins TRBV19 and TRBJ1-1, with no clear D. V lost 7 bases to trimming and J lost 5 bases, with 14 bases between them. The CDR3 totals 13 residues. CDR1 and CDR2 (germline): LNHDA, SQIVND (reference sequence). The CDR3 sequence is CASISRMETEAFF. The CDR3 region has the DNA TGTGCCAGTATTAGCAGGATGGAAACTGAAGCTTTCTTT. Full variable domain (outside the CDR3, taken from reference TRBV19 and TRBJ1-1): DGGITQSPKYLFRKEGQNVTLSCEQNLNHDAMYWYRQDPGQGLRLIYYSQIVNDFQKGDIAEGYSVSREKKESFPLTVTSAQKNPTAFYLCASISRMETEAFFGQGTRLTVV.

This chain links TRBV6-1 with TRBJ2-3, with TRBD2 matching 11 bases. In germline, CDR1 is MNHNS, CDR2 SASEGT. After removal of 8 bases from V and 5 bases from J, the junction contained 6 bases not matched to a gene. The CDR3 has 14 residues. The CDR3 is CASGSGGAQDTQYF. The CDR3 DNA sequence: TGTGCCAGCGGTAGCGGGGGGGCCCAAGATACGCAGTATTTT.

This clone has a single count. The rearrangement links TRBV2 to TRBJ2-3; no definite D call. The CDR3 runs to 12 residues. Per germline, CDR1 SNHLY and CDR2 FYNNEI. With 6 bases removed from V and 2 bases from J, the gap between germline ends came to 6 bases. The CDR3 sequence is CASRSATDTQYF. Here the CDR3 DNA reads TGTGCCAGCAGAAGCGCCACAGATACGCAGTATTTT.

V and J are TRBV7-8 and TRBJ1-4; D is ambiguous. V dropped 2 bases and J dropped 4 bases, with 8 bases sitting between them. The CDR3 loop spans 14 amino acids. Germline CDR1 is SGHVS and CDR2 is FQNEAQ. The CDR3 nucleotides read TGTGCCAGCAGCTTAATGGCCAGTAATGAAAAACTGTTTTTT. Amino acids: CASSLMASNEKLFF.

This clone came up a few times. The chain has TRBV10-3 and TRBJ1-2; D is perhaps TRBD1 (6 bases). The CDR3 runs 13 residues. V was trimmed by 6 bases and J by 2 bases, leaving 10 bases between them. In germline, CDR1 is ENHRY, CDR2 SYGVKD. This CDR3 is CAISDGQNYGYTF. DNA for the CDR3: TGTGCCATCAGCGACGGACAGAACTATGGCTACACCTTC.

The chain recombines TRBV6-1 with TRBJ1-6; unclear D gene. There are 15 residues in the CDR3. The germline V and J ends were trimmed by 3 bases and 1 base, with 7 bases remaining between them. The germline gives CDR1 MNHNS, CDR2 SASEGT. CDR3 in amino acids: CASSERGSYNSPLHF. CDR3 nucleotide sequence: TGTGCCAGCAGTGAGAGAGGGTCCTATAATTCACCCCTCCACTTT.

The V gene is TRBV25-1, the J gene TRBJ2-7; unclear D gene. The CDR3 loop spans 14 amino acids. Germline lookup yields CDR1 MGHDK and CDR2 SYGVNS. V dropped 0 bases and J dropped 2 bases, with 8 bases sitting between them. CDR3 in amino acids: CASSEYYSAYEQYF. The CDR3, as DNA: TGTGCCAGCAGTGAATATTACAGTGCCTACGAGCAGTACTTC.

The chain joins TRBV2 to TRBJ1-1, with a weak D call TRBD1 (6 bases). The V gene lost 7 bases and the J gene lost 0 bases, with 24 bases spanning the gap. CDR1 is SNHLY and CDR2 is FYNNEI in the germline V gene. There are 18 residues in the CDR3. CDR3 nucleotide sequence: TGTGCCAGCATTTTGAGGGGTGCAGGGGTAAAATTGAACACTGAAGCTTTCTTT. Encoded protein: CASILRGAGVKLNTEAFF.

On this clone itself: The same CDR3 also results from other DNA sequences found in this sample. V gene TRBV30 combines with J gene TRBJ1-2; D might be TRBD1 (6 bases). Germline CDR1 GTSNPN, CDR2 SVGIG (reference sequence). V was clipped by 5 bases and J by 5 bases, with 12 bases between them. The CDR3 runs 12 residues. CDR3 loop: CAWSKGGYGYTF. The DNA for the CDR3 is TGTGCCTGGTCAAAGGGGGGATATGGCTACACCTTC.

The rearrangement links TRBV30 to TRBJ1-6, with 10 bases identical to TRBD1. The J segment lost 7 bases and the V segment lost 8 bases, leaving 5 bases of the junction unmatched. Germline V gene lookup returns CDR1 GTSNPN and CDR2 SVGIG (reference sequence). The CDR3 has 13 amino acids. In nucleotides, the CDR3 is TGTGCCAGACGGGACAGGGGAAATTCACCCCTCCACTTT. Amino acids: CARRDRGNSPLHF.

As for this clone: A read error is possible here, since a much larger clone lies one base away. Other nucleotide sequences from this sample produce the same CDR3. The genes are TRBV5-8 and TRBJ2-7; TRBD1 matches at 11 bases. Germline CDR1 and CDR2: SGHTS and YDEGEE. The V and J ends lost 4 bases and 2 bases, in that order; junction bases with no gene match: 2. The CDR3 consists of 14 residues. The DNA for the CDR3 is TGTGCCAGCAGCCTGGGACAGGGGGCCTACGAGCAGTACTTC. Translation: CASSLGQGAYEQYF.

Note on this clone: A much more abundant neighbour one base away suggests this may be a read error. V and J are TRBV27 and TRBJ2-7; TRBD1 agrees at 7 bases. CDR1 and CDR2 from the germline V gene are MNHEY and SMNVEV (reference sequence). V lost 5 bases, J lost 0 bases, and 1 base stayed unmatched. The CDR3 is 13 residues long. The DNA for the CDR3 is TGTGCCAGCAGTGGGACAGTCTCCTACGAGCAGTACTTC. Its translation: CASSGTVSYEQYF.

The chain employs TRBV6-1 and TRBJ2-7, with 9 bases fitting TRBD1. Trimming removed 1 base from V and 1 base from J; junction bases left unmatched: 8. The germline V gene has CDR1 MNHNS and CDR2 SASEGT. The CDR3 is 17 residues long. Here the CDR3 reads CASSEEFRGTGSYEQYF. The CDR3 DNA reads TGTGCCAGCAGTGAAGAATTTAGGGGGACAGGGTCCTACGAGCAGTACTTC.